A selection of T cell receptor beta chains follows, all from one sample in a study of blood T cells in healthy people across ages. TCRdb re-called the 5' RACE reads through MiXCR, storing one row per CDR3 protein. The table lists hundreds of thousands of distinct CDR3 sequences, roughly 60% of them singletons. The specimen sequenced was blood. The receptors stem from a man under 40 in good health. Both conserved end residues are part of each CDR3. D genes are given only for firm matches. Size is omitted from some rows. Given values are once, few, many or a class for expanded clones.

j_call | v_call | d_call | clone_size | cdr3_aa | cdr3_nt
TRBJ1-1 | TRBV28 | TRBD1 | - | CASRQGAFRNTEAFF | TGTGCCAGCAGACAGGGGGCGTTTCGGAACACTGAAGCTTTCTTT
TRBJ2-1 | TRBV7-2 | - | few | CASSFERINEQFF | TGTGCCAGCAGCTTTGAGAGGATCAATGAGCAGTTCTTC
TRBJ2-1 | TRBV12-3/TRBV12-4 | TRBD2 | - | CATGTSGVYNEQFF | TGTGCCACCGGGACTAGCGGGGTGTACAATGAGCAGTTCTTC
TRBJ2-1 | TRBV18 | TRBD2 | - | CASSPEREHNEQFF | TGTGCCAGCTCACCAGAGCGGGAGCACAATGAGCAGTTCTTC
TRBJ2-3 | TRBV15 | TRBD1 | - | CATNGQGFPDTQYF | TGTGCCACCAACGGACAGGGGTTCCCAGATACGCAGTATTTT
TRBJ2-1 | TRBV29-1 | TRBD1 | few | CSGGTGRDNEQFF | TGCAGCGGCGGGACAGGGCGCGACAATGAGCAGTTCTTC
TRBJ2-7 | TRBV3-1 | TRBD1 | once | CASSQDITGGGEQYF | TGTGCCAGCAGCCAAGATATTACAGGGGGCGGCGAGCAGTACTTC
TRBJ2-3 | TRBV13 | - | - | CASSPNQAGGYTDTQYF | TGTGCCAGCAGCCCCAATCAGGCTGGCGGCTACACAGATACGCAGTATTTT
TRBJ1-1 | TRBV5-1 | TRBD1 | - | CASSLEGGRIEAFF | TGCGCCAGCAGCTTGGAAGGGGGCAGAATTGAAGCTTTCTTT
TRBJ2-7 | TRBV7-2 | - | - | CASSFRQGGYIEQYF | TGTGCCAGCAGCTTCCGACAGGGAGGGTATATCGAGCAGTACTTC
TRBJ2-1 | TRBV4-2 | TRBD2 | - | CASSQEPGLAGSGQFF | TGTGCCAGCAGCCAAGAGCCGGGACTAGCGGGTTCCGGGCAGTTCTTC
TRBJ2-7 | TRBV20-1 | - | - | CSASRRGFRQVSYEQYF | TGCAGTGCTTCAAGAAGGGGCTTTAGACAGGTGTCCTACGAGCAGTACTTC
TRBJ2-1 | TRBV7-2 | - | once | CATALSSVTYNEQFF | TGTGCCACCGCATTGTCATCCGTAACCTACAATGAGCAGTTCTTC
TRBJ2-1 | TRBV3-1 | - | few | CASSQVSNEQFF | TGTGCCAGCAGCCAAGTGTCCAATGAGCAGTTCTTC